One sample yielded the 24 T cell receptor beta chains listed below, sequenced in a study of tumor-infiltrating lymphocytes in localized non-small cell lung cancer. Sequencing used immunoSEQ multiplex PCR; TCRdb keeps in-frame clones, though not all of them. The repertoire holds about 13,000 clones, with 68% as singletons. Sequencing used lung tumor tissue. The receptor set was obtained from a human donor with non-small cell lung cancer.

This clone was seen just once. This rearrangement joins TRBV7-9 to TRBJ2-7; 8 bases fit TRBD1. This CDR3 comprises 13 residues. The germline CDR1 and CDR2 sequences are SEHNR and FQNEAQ (reference sequence). V lost 0 bases to trimming and J lost 6 bases; unmatched junction nucleotides: 1. CDR3 bases: TGTGCCAGCAGCTTAGCGACAGGGGTCGAGCAGTACTTC. It yields the protein CASSLATGVEQYF.

The chain has TRBV6-6 and TRBJ1-5; 7 bases line up with TRBD1. The V segment lost 6 bases and the J segment 1 base; nucleotides outside the gene matches: 0. The CDR3 runs to 13 residues. Germline assignment: CDR1 MNHNY and CDR2 SVGAGI (reference sequence). Written as DNA, the CDR3 is TGTGCCAGCAGGGGACAGAGCAATCAGCCCCAGCATTTT. As protein: CASRGQSNQPQHF.

The chain joins TRBV10-2 to TRBJ1-2, with 10 positions matching TRBD1. This CDR3 is built from 14 residues. With V trimmed by 5 bases and J by 7 bases, 7 bases remained unmatched. Germline loops: CDR1 WSHSY, CDR2 SAAADI. Written as DNA, the CDR3 is TGCGCCAGCAGTCAGTTGGGACAGGGGTTTGGCTACACCTTC. This codes for CASSQLGQGFGYTF.

The CDR3 region has the DNA TGTGCCAGCACCCTAGGAGAGAACACTGAAGCTTTCTTT. Its translation is CASTLGENTEAFF. The rearrangement uses TRBV2 and TRBJ1-1; no definite D call. Germline V lookup: CDR1 SNHLY, CDR2 FYNNEI. The CDR3 runs to 13 residues. The V and J ends lost 7 bases and 1 base respectively, with 10 bases between them.

The J gene is TRBJ2-2, the V gene TRBV27, with a tentative D call TRBD2 (6 bases). V lost 8 bases and J lost 7, with 26 bases in between. This CDR3 has 17 residues. Looked up from germline, CDR1 is MNHEY and CDR2 is SMNVEV (reference sequence). CDR3 sequence: CASHSQQPGSVGGELFF. The CDR3 DNA reads as TGTGCCAGCCACTCCCAGCAGCCCGGGAGTGTTGGCGGGGAGCTGTTTTTT.

The V gene is TRBV27, the J gene TRBJ1-2; TRBD1 aligns across 7 bases. The CDR3 runs to 14 residues. With V trimmed by 2 bases and J by 2 bases, 2 bases remained unmatched. Per the germline V gene, CDR1 is MNHEY and CDR2 is SMNVEV (reference sequence). CDR3 in DNA: TGTGCCAGCAGTTTAGGGGACAGAAACTATGGCTACACCTTC. Translating gives CASSLGDRNYGYTF.

The chain employs TRBV5-4 and TRBJ2-7, with 13 positions matching TRBD2. The germline V gene has CDR1 SGHNT and CDR2 YYREEE (reference sequence). The length of the CDR3 is 15 residues. Trimming took 4 bases from V and 4 from J; bases not matched to a gene: 5. Written as DNA, the CDR3 is TGTGCCAGCAGCCCGCGGACTAGCGGGAGTTACGAGCAGTACTTC. It codes for CASSPRTSGSYEQYF.

The V and J genes are TRBV6-5 and TRBJ2-1, with TRBD2 matching 10 bases. This CDR3 region has 15 residues. Losses at the gene ends were 6 bases for V and 0 bases for J; bases not matched to a gene: 2. Germline V lookup: CDR1 MNHEY, CDR2 SVGAGI. The CDR3 region has the DNA TGTGCCAGCAGACCTAGCGGGAGCTCCTACAATGAGCAGTTCTTC. It encodes CASRPSGSSYNEQFF.

The V call is TRBV11-2, the J call TRBJ2-3, with TRBD2 matching 7 bases. CDR1 is SGHAT, CDR2 FQNNGV, per germline. The CDR3 is 15 amino acids. V lost 2 bases to trimming and J lost 5 bases; unmatched junction nucleotides: 7. The CDR3 here is CASSLKGGDQDTQYF. The CDR3 nucleotides are TGTGCCAGCAGCTTAAAGGGAGGGGACCAAGATACGCAGTATTTT.

This chain joins TRBV6-5 and TRBJ1-1; D is possibly TRBD1 (6 bases). Between the trimmed V and J ends, which lost 2 bases and 0 bases, there was a span of 7 bases. CDR3 length: 14 residues. Per the germline V gene, CDR1 is MNHEY and CDR2 is SVGAGI. The CDR3 sequence: CASSYGGLNTEAFF. In DNA, the CDR3 is TGTGCCAGCAGTTACGGGGGGCTGAACACTGAAGCTTTCTTT.

The gene calls are TRBV18 and TRBJ2-3; a possible D gene is TRBD1 (5 bases). From germline, CDR1 is KGHSH and CDR2 LQKENI. V gave up 4 bases and J gave up 0 bases, with 11 bases separating them. The CDR3 is 15 residues long. The CDR3 spells CASSRMQGSTDTQYF. The CDR3 DNA follows: TGTGCCAGCTCACGGATGCAGGGAAGCACAGATACGCAGTATTTT.

This CDR3 reads CATSMTPMSSYNEQFF. CDR3 nucleotides: TGTGCCACCAGCATGACACCTATGAGCTCCTACAATGAGCAGTTCTTC. The genes are TRBV15 and TRBJ2-1, with D unclear. V was trimmed by 4 bases and J by 0 bases, leaving 13 bases between them. Germline loops: CDR1 LNHNV, CDR2 YYDKDF (reference sequence). This CDR3 spans 16 amino acids.

This sequence joins TRBV7-9 and TRBJ2-7; TRBD1 is a possible D gene (5 bases). CDR3 length equals 12 residues. Per the germline V gene, CDR1 is SEHNR and CDR2 is FQNEAQ (reference sequence). V was cut by 1 base and J by 5 bases, with 6 bases left in between. CDR3: CASSLGGHEQYF. In DNA form, the CDR3 reads TGTGCCAGCAGCTTAGGGGGCCACGAGCAGTACTTC.

The J gene is TRBJ1-1, the V gene TRBV14; no clear D. V was pared by 0 bases and J by 0 bases, with 11 bases between. Germline V CDR1 and CDR2: SGHDN, FVKESK. CDR3 length: 16 amino acids. CDR3 sequence reads: CASSQDPPQMNTEAFF. The CDR3 DNA reads TGTGCCAGCAGCCAAGATCCACCCCAGATGAACACTGAAGCTTTCTTT.

The V gene is TRBV18, the J gene TRBJ1-3, with 11 bases identical to TRBD1. Germline CDR1 and CDR2: KGHSH and LQKENI. V lost 2 bases, J lost 7 bases, and 7 bases stayed unmatched. This CDR3 region has 16 residues. CDR3 coding DNA: TGTGCCAGCTCACCAAATTGGAGGACAGGGGGCAACACCATATATTTT. The encoded protein is CASSPNWRTGGNTIYF. The full variable domain, completed using reference TRBV18 and TRBJ1-3, is NAGVMQNPRHLVRRRGQEARLRCSPMKGHSHVYWYRQLPEEGLKFMVYLQKENIIDESGMPKERFSAEFPKEGPSILRIQQVVRGDSAAYFCASSPNWRTGGNTIYFGEGSWLTVV.

This chain connects TRBV19 to TRBJ1-5, with D possibly matching TRBD1 (5 bases). This CDR3 region has 17 residues. Germline-derived CDR1 and CDR2 are LNHDA and SQIVND (reference sequence). V was shortened by 1 base and J by 3 bases, with 16 bases between the two germline ends. CDR3 nucleotides: TGTGCCAGTAGTATAGGACCGGGGGGAGAGAACAATCAGCCCCAGCATTTT. This sequence encodes CASSIGPGGENNQPQHF.

The chain links TRBV27 to TRBJ2-4, with 8 bases aligning to TRBD1. Germline V gene lookup returns CDR1 MNHEY and CDR2 SMNVEV (reference sequence). The CDR3 is 15 amino acids. Trimming removed 3 bases from V and 3 bases from J; junction bases left unmatched: 4. The CDR3 coding sequence is TGTGCCAGCAGTTTGACAGGGGTGGTCAAAAACATTCAGTACTTC. Protein: CASSLTGVVKNIQYF.

The rearrangement links TRBV18 to TRBJ1-3; no clear D gene. V lost 6 bases, J lost 4 bases, and 16 bases lay in between. Germline loops: CDR1 KGHSH, CDR2 LQKENI. This CDR3 comprises 15 residues. The CDR3 DNA sequence: TGTGCCAGCTCGTACGACCGGGATCCGGGAAACACCATATATTTT. Protein: CASSYDRDPGNTIYF.

The rearrangement links TRBV5-1 to TRBJ1-1; D perhaps matches TRBD1 (5 bases). Germline CDR1 SGHRS, CDR2 YFSETQ. CDR3 length: 15 residues. The V gene lost 0 bases and the J gene lost 3 bases, with 12 bases spanning the gap. CDR3 nucleotide sequence: TGCGCCAGCAGCTTGGCCTTCGGGGGGGACACTGAAGCTTTCTTT. Its translation is CASSLAFGGDTEAFF.

The genes are TRBV19 and TRBJ1-3; 9 bases fit TRBD1. Germline lookup yields CDR1 LNHDA and CDR2 SQIVND (reference sequence). The CDR3 has 17 amino acids. The V gene end was trimmed by 4 bases and the J gene end by 1 base; junction bases not matched to a gene: 8. The chain's CDR3 is CASSTAGQGGSGNTIYF. The CDR3 DNA reads as TGTGCCAGTAGTACCGCGGGACAGGGAGGATCTGGAAACACCATATATTTT.

V usage is TRBV5-5 and J usage is TRBJ1-5; D is unresolved. The length of the CDR3 is 15 residues. Trimming took 1 base from V and 3 from J, leaving 11 bases between them. Germline CDR1 reads SGHKS; CDR2 reads YYEKEE (reference sequence). CDR3 DNA: TGTGCCAGCAGCTTGTGGGCTGGGCCCAATCAGCCCCAGCATTTT. Translation gives CASSLWAGPNQPQHF.

This chain joins TRBV7-9 and TRBJ1-6; 8 nucleotides match TRBD1. Per germline, CDR1 SEHNR and CDR2 FQNEAQ (reference sequence). The CDR3 contains 17 residues. The V and J ends lost 5 bases and 7 bases, in that order; junction bases with no gene match: 13. The CDR3 protein is CASSPSGFGTGNSPLHF. CDR3 DNA: TGTGCCAGCAGCCCCTCTGGCTTTGGGACAGGAAATTCACCCCTCCACTTT.

The rearrangement links TRBV5-5 to TRBJ2-4, with D maybe TRBD2 (5 bases). This CDR3 comprises 17 residues. Germline assignment: CDR1 SGHKS and CDR2 YYEKEE (reference sequence). V lost 4 bases and J lost 0, with 17 bases in between. CDR3 nucleotides: TGTGCCAGCAGCCCCGGACGGGATCTTTTAGCCAAAAACATTCAGTACTTC. It is translated as CASSPGRDLLAKNIQYF.

The chain employs TRBV7-2 and TRBJ2-3; D gene unclear. With 5 bases removed from V and 4 bases from J, the gap between germline ends came to 10 bases. CDR1 and CDR2 (germline): SGHTA, FQGNSA. This CDR3 spans 13 amino acids. The chain's CDR3 is CASSLSLADTQYF. The CDR3 DNA sequence: TGTGCCAGCAGCCTCTCGTTGGCAGATACGCAGTATTTT.